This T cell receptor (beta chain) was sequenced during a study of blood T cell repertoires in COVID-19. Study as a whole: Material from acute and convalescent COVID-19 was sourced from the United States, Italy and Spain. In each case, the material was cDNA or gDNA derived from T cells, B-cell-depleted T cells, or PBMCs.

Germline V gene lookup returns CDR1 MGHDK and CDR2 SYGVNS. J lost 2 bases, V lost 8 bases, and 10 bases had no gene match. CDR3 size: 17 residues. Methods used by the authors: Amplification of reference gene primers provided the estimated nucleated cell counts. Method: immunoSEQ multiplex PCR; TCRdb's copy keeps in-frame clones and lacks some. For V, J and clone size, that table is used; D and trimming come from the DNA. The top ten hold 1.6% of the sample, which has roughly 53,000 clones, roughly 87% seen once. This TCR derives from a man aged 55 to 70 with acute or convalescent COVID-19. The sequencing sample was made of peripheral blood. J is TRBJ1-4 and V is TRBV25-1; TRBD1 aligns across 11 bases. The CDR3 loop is CASSRGDRGRTNEKLFF. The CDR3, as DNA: TGTGCCAGCTCGAGGGGGGACAGGGGGAGGACTAATGAAAAACTGTTTTTT.